This TCR beta chain was profiled in a study of CD8 T cells in ankylosing spondylitis. There are 13 residues in the CDR3. Trimming pared 3 bases from V and 8 bases from J, leaving 13 bases between. Study findings and constraints: The disease-linked clones had a CD8+ phenotype and low blood frequencies.

TCRdb passed the 5' RACE reads through MiXCR, listing each CDR3 protein once. The table shows some 250,000 distinct CDR3 sequences, with over 8.5% occurring only once. At least ten counts were recorded for this clonotype. Its antigen is not known. This TCR was sampled from a male donor with ankylosing spondylitis or in good health (not recorded which). Material: blood, either unsorted or a sorted T cell fraction (not recorded which). The genes are TRBV12-3 or TRBV12-4 and TRBJ1-1; D remains unclear. The DNA for the CDR3 is TGTGCCAGCAGTTTTGGGGTATTCGTGGAAGCTTTCTTT. It encodes CASSFGVFVEAFF.